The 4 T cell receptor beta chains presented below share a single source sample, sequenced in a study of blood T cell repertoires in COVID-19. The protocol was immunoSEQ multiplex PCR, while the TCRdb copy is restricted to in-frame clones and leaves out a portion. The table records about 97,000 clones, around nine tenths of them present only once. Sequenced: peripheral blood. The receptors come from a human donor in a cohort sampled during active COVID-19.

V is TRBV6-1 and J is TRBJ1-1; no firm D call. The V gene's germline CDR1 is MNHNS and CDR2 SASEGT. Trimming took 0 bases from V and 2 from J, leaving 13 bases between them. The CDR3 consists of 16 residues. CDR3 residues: CASSEAAFKYNTEAFF. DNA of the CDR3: TGTGCCAGCAGTGAAGCTGCGTTTAAGTATAACACTGAAGCTTTCTTT.

The CDR3 loop is CASRSGYEQYF. The CDR3, as DNA: TGTGCCAGCAGGTCCGGCTACGAGCAGTACTTC. The chain links TRBV6-5 to TRBJ2-7; no clear D. The CDR3 consists of 11 residues. Trimming stripped 6 bases from V and 3 bases from J, with 6 bases between. Germline CDR1 reads MNHEY; CDR2 reads SVGAGI.

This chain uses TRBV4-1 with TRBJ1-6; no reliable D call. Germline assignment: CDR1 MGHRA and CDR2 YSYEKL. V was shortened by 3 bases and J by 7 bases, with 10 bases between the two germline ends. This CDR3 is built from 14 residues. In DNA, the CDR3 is TGCGCCAGCAGCCAGAGGGTGGAGAATTCACCCCTCCACTTT. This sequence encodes CASSQRVENSPLHF.

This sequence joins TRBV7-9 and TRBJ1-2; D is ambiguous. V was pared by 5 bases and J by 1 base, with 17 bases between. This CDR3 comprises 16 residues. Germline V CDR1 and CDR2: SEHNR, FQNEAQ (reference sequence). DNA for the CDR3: TGTGCCAGCAGCCCCAGCGTAGGAGGTATTAACTATGGCTACACCTTC. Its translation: CASSPSVGGINYGYTF.